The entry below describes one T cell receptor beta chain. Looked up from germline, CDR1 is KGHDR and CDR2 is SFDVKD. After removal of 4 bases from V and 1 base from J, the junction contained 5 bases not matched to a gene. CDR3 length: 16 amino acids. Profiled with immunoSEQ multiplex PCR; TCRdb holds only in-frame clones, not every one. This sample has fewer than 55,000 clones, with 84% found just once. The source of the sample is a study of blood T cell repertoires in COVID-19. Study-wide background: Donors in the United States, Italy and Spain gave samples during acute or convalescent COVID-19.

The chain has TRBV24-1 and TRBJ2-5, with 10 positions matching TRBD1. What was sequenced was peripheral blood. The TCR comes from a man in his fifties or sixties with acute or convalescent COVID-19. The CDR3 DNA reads TGTGCCACCAGTGAAAGGGACAGGGGATCCCAAGAGACCCAGTACTTC. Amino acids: CATSERDRGSQETQYF.